One sample yielded the 7 T cell receptor beta chains listed below, sequenced in a study of T cells after yellow fever vaccination. A single record per CDR3 protein comes from TCRdb applying MiXCR to the 5' RACE reads. Of some 350,000 distinct CDR3 sequences in the sample, 6.2% were seen once. Sequences were derived from PBMCs, sampled 5 days after the yellow fever booster vaccination. These receptors all stem from a man younger than 45 who received the YFV17D yellow fever vaccine.

This clonotype has a handful of counts. The chain joins TRBV20-1 to TRBJ2-3; 9 nucleotides match TRBD1. The CDR3 covers 15 residues. J was trimmed by 2 bases and V by 4 bases; bases with no gene match: 7. Germline V gene data show CDR1 as DFQATT and CDR2 as SNEGSKA (reference sequence). Here the CDR3 DNA reads TGCAGTGCTAATACCGGGACAGGGAACACAGATACGCAGTATTTT. Residues: CSANTGTGNTDTQYF.

This clonotype was recorded at least ten times. The chain employs TRBV11-2 and TRBJ2-1; D uncertain. This CDR3 comprises 15 residues. Germline V gene data show CDR1 as SGHAT and CDR2 as FQNNGV. Trimming removed 2 bases from V and 4 bases from J, with 12 bases in between. This chain's CDR3 is CASSLKGPFYNEQFF. CDR3 bases: TGTGCCAGCAGCTTAAAAGGGCCTTTTTACAATGAGCAGTTCTTC. Together with reference TRBV11-2 and TRBJ2-1, the CDR3 gives the full variable domain: EAGVAQSPRYKIIEKRQSVAFWCNPISGHATLYWYQQILGQGPKLLIQFQNNGVVDDSQLPKDRFSAERLKGVDSTLKIQPAKLEDSAVYLCASSLKGPFYNEQFFGPGTRLTVL.

This clonotype was seen ten or more times. The chain links TRBV7-8 to TRBJ2-3, with 9 bases lining up with TRBD2. Germline values: CDR1 SGHVS, CDR2 FQNEAQ. The CDR3 contains 16 residues. The J segment lost 3 bases and the V segment lost 4 bases, leaving 8 bases of the junction unmatched. For the CDR3, the DNA is TGTGCCAGCAGCTCGATGCCCACTAGCGGGACAGATACGCAGTATTTT. Encoded protein: CASSSMPTSGTDTQYF.

This clonotype was recorded a few times. The chain is built from TRBV6-2 or TRBV6-3 and TRBJ2-1; a weak D match, TRBD1 (6 bases). CDR1 MNHEY and CDR2 SVGEGT come from the germline V gene. With 7 bases removed from V and 5 bases from J, the gap between germline ends came to 9 bases. CDR3 size: 12 residues. Written as DNA, the CDR3 is TGTGCCAGCAACAGGGCTAACAATGAGCAGTTCTTC. Encoded protein: CASNRANNEQFF.

The rearrangement uses TRBV28 and TRBJ2-1; maybe TRBD2 (6 bases). V gave up 7 bases and J gave up 4 bases, with 17 bases separating them. CDR1 is MDHEN and CDR2 is SYDVKM in the germline V gene. This CDR3 spans 15 amino acids. The CDR3 reads CASKGTSNLYNEQFF. The CDR3 DNA follows: TGTGCCAGCAAGGGTACTAGCAATTTGTACAATGAGCAGTTCTTC.

This clonotype was picked up many times. The chain combines TRBV10-3 with TRBJ2-1, with D perhaps TRBD1 (6 bases). CDR1 and CDR2 from the germline V gene are ENHRY and SYGVKD. With 4 bases removed from V and 7 bases from J, the gap between germline ends came to 14 bases. CDR3 length: 14 residues. The CDR3 DNA follows: TGTGCCATCAGTGGGGGGCCCGTGGGTAATGAGCAGTTCTTC. Its protein is CAISGGPVGNEQFF.

The sample holds a few counts of this clonotype. The V call is TRBV10-3, the J call TRBJ2-1, with 7 positions matching TRBD1. With 7 bases clipped from V and 4 bases from J, the junction kept 10 bases outside the gene matches. Germline CDR1 ENHRY, CDR2 SYGVKD. The CDR3 loop spans 15 amino acids. CDR3 sequence reads: CAITSRDRRYNEQFF. As DNA, the CDR3 is TGTGCCATCACTAGCCGGGACAGACGGTACAATGAGCAGTTCTTC.